This TCR beta chain appears in the sequencing data of a study of post-analysis software for immune sequencing data. Study as a whole: Relapsing-remitting, secondary progressive and progressive-relapsing forms made up the multiple sclerosis disease courses. Study-level results: People with multiple sclerosis had a significantly lower normalized Chao1 diversity than controls did. With F measure, samples from one preparation batch clustered together strongly. Relative to controls, patients had about five TRBV segments at higher frequency, with TRBV5-6, TRBV5-1 and TRBV20-1 among these.

Incorporated into the TCR beta cDNA libraries were unique molecular identifiers, which served to reduce PCR and sequencing biases. Input amounts of about 0.85 to 11 million T cells were used. These gave around 500,000 cDNA molecules, so each molecule approximated one T cell. TCRdb itself ran the PCR reads through MiXCR, one entry per CDR3 protein. Of roughly 800,000 distinct CDR3 sequences listed, about half are singletons. V was pared by 4 bases and J by 5 bases, with 8 bases of the junction left unmatched. This CDR3 is 14 amino acids long. The germline gives CDR1 LGHNA, CDR2 YSLEER. Of note for this clonotype: Its antigen is undetermined.

Sequenced sample: blood. The V and J genes are TRBV4-3 and TRBJ2-7; 7 bases fit TRBD1. This receptor was obtained from a girl aged 10 to 17 with multiple sclerosis. CDR3 protein: CASSPTGLEDEQYF. CDR3 nucleotide sequence: TGCGCCAGCAGCCCGACAGGGTTAGAGGACGAGCAGTACTTC.